The T cell receptor beta chain under discussion was sequenced for a study of cytomegalovirus exposure and HLA in healthy donors. Notes on the study in general: HLA allele associations emerged for roughly 17,000 TCR beta sequences in a later analysis, at 0.05 false discovery rate. Reports credit the classifier with highly specific, highly sensitive diagnosis of cytomegalovirus status.

60 Vbeta and 13 Jbeta primers were used in PCR. The table came from immunoSEQ multiplex PCR; TCRdb's copy has only in-frame clones and leaves some out. The repertoire consists of 170,000 or so clones, with 86% occurring once and the leading ten covering under 2.5%. As regards this clone: Its antigen is unknown.

CDR3 length equals 14 residues. Germline assignment: CDR1 LNHDA and CDR2 SQIVND (reference sequence). V trimming: 6 bases; J trimming: 4 bases; junction bases outside the gene matches: 3. The receptor's source is a woman aged 18 to 35 in good health and CMV-seronegative. The material sequenced was PBMCs. The chain couples TRBV19 to TRBJ1-2; 12 nucleotides line up with TRBD1. The CDR3 bases are TGTGCCAGTAGCCGGGACAGGGGGCCCTATGGCTACACCTTC. It yields the protein CASSRDRGPYGYTF.